This T cell receptor (beta chain) was captured by sequencing in a study of CD8 T cells in ankylosing spondylitis. As concerns this clonotype: What it recognizes is unknown.

In TCRdb, the 5' RACE reads were re-called with MiXCR into one record per CDR3 protein. The table lists some 100,000 distinct CDR3 sequences, around 8.5% of them singletons. General study results and limits: Disease-linked clones reportedly showed significant enrichment in matched ankylosing spondylitis synovial fluid. A motif of roughly eight highly homologous TCR beta variants was seen as apparently characteristic of ankylosing spondylitis blood. CD8+ by phenotype, disease-linked clones were relatively rare in peripheral blood. Previously reported in reactive arthritis synovial fluid and blood were some of the motif variants.

V shed 6 bases and J shed 2 bases, with 20 bases lying between them. The CDR3 contains 17 residues. CDR1 is MNHEY, CDR2 SMNVEV, per germline (reference sequence). This receptor was obtained from a male donor with ankylosing spondylitis. The chain is built from TRBV27 and TRBJ2-1, with D possibly TRBD2 on 5 matching bases. Material: blood, either unsorted or a sorted T cell fraction (not recorded which). The CDR3 DNA follows: TGTGCCAGCAGCTATACGACCGCCGCGGGCCCCTACAATGAGCAGTTCTTC. Its translation is CASSYTTAAGPYNEQFF.